The sequence of this T cell receptor (beta chain) was determined in a study of T cells in Graves' hyperthyroidism and ophthalmopathy (dated by TCRdb to about 2019). Regarding the research as a whole: Peripheral blood samples were taken at the time of initial diagnosis, prior to any treatment. In several Graves' hyperthyroidism patients, the study also compared T-cell repertoires from thyroid tissue with T-cell repertoires from blood. The approximately 97 discovery patients were randomly divided into training and test sets at a 7:3 ratio. After blood sampling, hyperthyroidism patients were treated with methimazole at a starting dose of 30 mg daily, and ophthalmopathy patients were treated with high-dose intravenous methylprednisolone. To identify distinguishing TCR V-J signatures, a discovery cohort of around 100 patients was used, comprising 43 with Graves' ophthalmopathy and 57 with stable Graves' hyperthyroidism. The paper describes TCR Vbeta CDR3 sequencing of 135 peripheral blood samples, made up of roughly 40 ophthalmopathy patients, roughly 80 hyperthyroidism patients and some 17 progressor patients. Prospective prediction of ophthalmopathy was tested in an independent validation cohort of under 20 hyperthyroidism patients and 15 to 17 patients who later progressed to ophthalmopathy.

Stable Graves' hyperthyroidism was defined as the absence of progression to ophthalmopathy over 18 months of follow-up. Hyperthyroidism patients were aged 18 to 65 years and newly diagnosed, with disease duration of less than 2 months. Exclusion was applied to patients with uncontrolled infections, other autoimmune diseases, pregnancy or lactation. Diagnoses were established on the basis of clinical symptoms, serum thyroxine and TRAb, thyroid ultrasound, and orbital computed tomography. PBMCs were isolated from approximately 10 ml of fresh peripheral blood by Ficoll-Paque density gradient centrifugation. Total RNA was extracted using Trizol reagent, and RNA quality was assessed on an Agilent 2100 Bioanalyzer. The paper's findings and limits, for the study overall: In validation, the model predicted progression to ophthalmopathy with just under 71% sensitivity and less than 75% specificity, a median of 6.5 months before onset. Sample size was not statistically predetermined, and investigators were not blinded to group allocation. Most expanded thyroid clonotypes (frequency above 0.001) were also found in blood, which suggests that blood repertoires may mirror thyroid immune responses. A 13 V-J signature model separated ophthalmopathy from stable hyperthyroidism, with 87.88% sensitivity and roughly 81% specificity in cross-validation and 80%/75% in testing.

A note on this clonotype: What antigen it recognizes has not been identified. No much larger clonotype is one base removed from it; base qualities were not supplied.

Including the terminal cysteine and phenylalanine, the CDR3 comprises 14 residues. The DNA shown is the 42-base CDR3, in frame from base 1. The germline V and J ends show losses of 7 bases and 4 bases respectively, and no gene match explains 7 bases of the junction. For CDR1 and CDR2, the germline V gene lists MNHEY and SVGEGT. The TCR beta CDR3 regions were amplified from RNA transcripts. A first-round RT-PCR of the TCR CDR3 used the HTBI primer set with the Qiagen OneStep RT-PCR kit. The libraries were constructed in a second round of multiplex PCR and then size-selected and purified. Libraries were sequenced paired-end with 100 bp reads on an Illumina HiSeq2000. The authors' pipeline ran thus. SOAPnuke was used to process the raw data, with reads discarded if the reads contained adapters or uncalled bases, had a mean Phred below 15, or lacked an exact constant-primer or identifier match. High-quality paired reads were merged with COPE v1.2.5, and unique nucleotide sequences were defined as clonotypes. Clonotypes were aligned to IMGT TRBV, TRBD and TRBJ reference segments using MiTCR v1.1. The analysis included only V-J combinations with a frequency above 0.0001, which together covered around 99% of the repertoires. A TCS score was defined as the ratio between F50 (clonal expansion) and ExV (chaos), using BLOSUM62-based TCRdist between CDR3 peptides within each V-J. Welch's t-statistics and random forest reduced approximately 520 V-J features to 10 to 15, which were used in a naive Bayes classifier (R e1071). The raw public data were reprocessed by TCRdb itself: fastp quality trimming at Q25, MiXCR clonotype calling, in-frame beta chains only. CDR3 protein duplicates are merged, each entry listing the most common genes and DNA. The V and J calls shown here were made by TCRdb, not taken from the authors' results. This sample lists 600,000 to 650,000 distinct CDR3 sequences; around 15% were detected once. Of the sample, less than 4.5% is held by the ten largest clones.

Recombination connected TRBV6-2 or TRBV6-3 to TRBJ1-2, and TRBD1 aligns with 9 junction nucleotides. The sequenced sample consisted of blood. The clonotype was recovered from a woman younger than 45 with Graves' hyperthyroidism. This receptor has the CDR3 CASKPTGGVYGYTF. The nucleotide sequence is given as TGTGCCAGCAAACCGACAGGGGGGGTCTATGGCTACACCTTC.